This is a list of T cell receptor beta chains from one sample in a study of blood T cells in healthy people across ages. Each CDR3 protein is one row after TCRdb ran MiXCR on the 5' RACE reads. The sample comprises about 840,000 distinct CDR3 sequences, under 35% of which are singletons, and roughly 10% rests with the top ten. These same data were also listed under a study on T cells of mothers and their children.

Input material: blood. All receptors come from a woman in her thirties or forties in good health. The CDR3 runs from the conserved cysteine through the conserved F or W. The D gene is left open where the match is weak. Clone size, where shown, is once, few, many, or a class for clones that have expanded.

v_call,d_call,j_call,clone_size,cdr3_nt,cdr3_aa
TRBV6-5,TRBD1,TRBJ1-5,NA,TGTGCCAGCAAGGGGGCCGCGATCGGCAATCAGCCCCAGCATTTT,CASKGAAIGNQPQHF
TRBV28,NA,TRBJ2-7,few,TGTGCCAGCAGTTTACTGATGGGAGATTACGAGCAGTACTTC,CASSLLMGDYEQYF
TRBV6-2/TRBV6-3,TRBD1,TRBJ2-3,NA,TGTGCCAGCAGTCAAGGGACAGGGCCCACAGATACGCAGTATTTT,CASSQGTGPTDTQYF
TRBV20-1,TRBD2,TRBJ2-5,many,TGCAGTGCAAAGAAGCGGGGGAGACTTCAAGAGACCCAGTACTTC,CSAKKRGRLQETQYF
TRBV12-3/TRBV12-4,TRBD1,TRBJ1-5,few,TGTGCCAGCAGTTTGAGGGACAGGGGTAGCAATCAGCCCCAGCATTTT,CASSLRDRGSNQPQHF
TRBV18,TRBD1,TRBJ1-2,NA,TGTGCCAGCTCGGCCAACCTACAGGACAGGGAATCGGGCTACACCTTC,CASSANLQDRESGYTF
TRBV7-2,NA,TRBJ2-4,NA,TGTGCCAACAGCTTCGGGGGGCCGACCAAAAACATTCAGTACTTC,CANSFGGPTKNIQYF
TRBV20-1,NA,TRBJ2-3,NA,TGCAGTGCTAGAGTCGGGGGCCCCACAGATACGCAGTATTTT,CSARVGGPTDTQYF
TRBV3-1,NA,TRBJ2-4,many,TGTGCCAGCAGCCAGCAGGGTACCCAAAACATTCAGTACTTC,CASSQQGTQNIQYF
TRBV7-8,NA,TRBJ1-2,NA,TGTGCCAGCAGCGACTGGGGATCCGAAAACTATGGCTACACCTTC,CASSDWGSENYGYTF
TRBV9,TRBD1,TRBJ1-5,few,TGTGCCAGCAGCGTGGAAGAGGGGGCAAATCAGCCCCAGCATTTT,CASSVEEGANQPQHF
TRBV28,NA,TRBJ2-5,few,TGTGCCAGCAGTTTGATAGGGGAATACCAAGAGACCCAGTACTTC,CASSLIGEYQETQYF
TRBV9,NA,TRBJ1-1,few,TGTGCCAGCAGCTCTTTTGACAGCTACACTGAAGCTTTCTTT,CASSSFDSYTEAFF
TRBV5-8,NA,TRBJ1-2,NA,TGTGCCAGCAGCCAACGGAACAGCGGCGGCTACACCTTC,CASSQRNSGGYTF
TRBV12-3/TRBV12-4,NA,TRBJ1-5,few,TGTGCCAGCAGATCTTCAGGGGCACCCAATCAGCCCCAGCATTTT,CASRSSGAPNQPQHF
TRBV9,NA,TRBJ1-2,few,TGTGCCAGCAGCCCCGGGGGGATCGTCTATGGCTACACCTTC,CASSPGGIVYGYTF
TRBV5-1,NA,TRBJ2-7,many,TGCGCCAGCAGCTTGAAGGTAACAGGATCCTACGAGCAGTACTTC,CASSLKVTGSYEQYF
TRBV12-3/TRBV12-4,NA,TRBJ2-6,NA,TGTGCCAGCAGACGAAGCTCTGGGGCCAACGTCCGGACTTTC,CASRRSSGANVRTF
TRBV5-8,TRBD2,TRBJ2-1,few,TGTGCCAGCAGCTGGGCAAGGACTAGCGGGGATTACAATGAGCAGTTCTTC,CASSWARTSGDYNEQFF
TRBV9,TRBD1,TRBJ2-7,many,TGTGCCAGCAGCCTGGATTCTGCAGGGGGTGGCGAGCAGTACTTC,CASSLDSAGGGEQYF
TRBV5-5,NA,TRBJ1-1,NA,TGTGCCAGCAGCCCCGGGCTAGTCATGGGGCGAGCCCTAACCGGGGGTGAAGCTTTCTTT,CASSPGLVMGRALTGGEAFF
TRBV27,TRBD1,TRBJ2-7,NA,TGTGCCAGCAGCTTGGGACAGGGGAAAGGGTACGAGCAGTACTTC,CASSLGQGKGYEQYF
TRBV28,TRBD1,TRBJ2-1,few,TGTGCCAGCATCGTGAGGGACAGGGCCTACAATGAGCAGTTCTTC,CASIVRDRAYNEQFF
TRBV3-1,NA,TRBJ1-1,NA,TGTGCCAGCAGCTTCCCACAGGAGAACACTGAAGCTTTCTTT,CASSFPQENTEAFF
TRBV28,TRBD1,TRBJ2-5,few,TGTGCCAGCAGACCTCGGACAGGGGGAAAAGAGACCCAGTACTTC,CASRPRTGGKETQYF
TRBV11-2,NA,TRBJ1-2,NA,TGTGCCAGCAGCCCTGGGTGGGGCAGAAACTATGGCTACACCTTC,CASSPGWGRNYGYTF
TRBV10-3,TRBD1,TRBJ1-5,many,TGTGCCATCCGGGACAGGGACGCGACGCCCCAGCATTTT,CAIRDRDATPQHF
TRBV3-1,TRBD1,TRBJ1-1,few,TGTGCCAGCCGAGGGACAGTTGAAGCTTTCTTT,CASRGTVEAFF
TRBV6-1,NA,TRBJ2-4,few,TGTGCCAGCAGTGAAGTCAGGGGAAACAAAAACATTCAGTACTTC,CASSEVRGNKNIQYF
TRBV6-1,TRBD1,TRBJ1-2,NA,TGTGCCAGCAGTGCCCCCGGGACAGTCGGAGAAGTTGGCTACACCTTC,CASSAPGTVGEVGYTF
TRBV29-1,TRBD2,TRBJ2-5,many,TGCAGCCTCCCCGCAGCGGGGTGGGAGACCCAGTACTTC,CSLPAAGWETQYF
TRBV7-8,TRBD2,TRBJ2-1,many,TGTGCCAGCAGTCACATAGACACGAGCCTAGCGGGGGGTCCGAGCTCCTACAATGAGCAGTTCTTC,CASSHIDTSLAGGPSSYNEQFF
TRBV7-6,NA,TRBJ2-3,many,TGTGCCAGCAGCTTAGCGCAGTTCAGCACAGATACGCAGTATTTT,CASSLAQFSTDTQYF
TRBV7-9,TRBD1,TRBJ1-2,few,TGTGCCAGCAGCTCCGGAAGTCCGGGACAGGGGGCCCTCGGCTATGGCTACACCTTC,CASSSGSPGQGALGYGYTF
TRBV4-3,NA,TRBJ1-2,many,TGCGCCAGCAGCCAAGAAACCAGGATCTATGGCTACACCTTC,CASSQETRIYGYTF
TRBV28,TRBD1,TRBJ1-2,NA,TGTGCCAGCAGTTTGCGTACAGGGGGCTCTGGCTACACCTTC,CASSLRTGGSGYTF
TRBV29-1,NA,TRBJ1-2,few,NA,CSVATPSNYGYTF
TRBV15,NA,TRBJ1-2,NA,TGTGCCACCAGCAGAGGAGGCGGGGGGGACGGCTACACCTTC,CATSRGGGGDGYTF
TRBV28,TRBD1,TRBJ1-2,NA,TGTGCCAGCAGTTGGGGACAGGGCCGTAACTATGGCTACACCTTC,CASSWGQGRNYGYTF
TRBV20-1,NA,TRBJ2-1,many,TGCAGTGCGCCCGGGACCTACAATGAGCAGTTCTTC,CSAPGTYNEQFF
TRBV7-3,NA,TRBJ1-1,few,TGTGCCAGCAGCCCCACAGGTAGGGGGATAACTGAAGCTTTCTTT,CASSPTGRGITEAFF
TRBV12-3/TRBV12-4,TRBD1,TRBJ1-5,NA,TGTGCCAGCCGTCTAGGGGACAGGGGGAGCAATCAGCCCCAGCATTTT,CASRLGDRGSNQPQHF
TRBV5-5,NA,TRBJ2-7,once,TGTGCCAGCAGCTCAGGACAGAGGCTTACCTACGAGCAGTACTTC,CASSSGQRLTYEQYF
TRBV11-2,NA,TRBJ1-2,NA,TGTGCCAGCAGCCTCAGGGAGAACCAAGCTAACTATGGCTACACCTTC,CASSLRENQANYGYTF
TRBV3-1,NA,TRBJ1-1,NA,TGTGCCAGCAGCCAAGAAGCGGACGCTGAAGCTTTCTTT,CASSQEADAEAFF
TRBV5-1,NA,TRBJ2-5,few,TGCGCCAGCAGCTTGGGGGGATTACCTATTCAAGAGACCCAGTACTTC,CASSLGGLPIQETQYF
TRBV5-1,NA,TRBJ1-2,NA,TGCGCCAGCGGATCTGGGCATGGCTACACCTTC,CASGSGHGYTF
TRBV2,TRBD2,TRBJ2-7,NA,TGTGCCAGCAGTGAAGGGGTAGCGGGAGCGTTCGAGCAGTACTTC,CASSEGVAGAFEQYF
TRBV29-1,NA,TRBJ2-1,NA,TGCAGCCTAGCGTGGGGTAGGGGAGAGACCCAGTTCTTC,CSLAWGRGETQFF
TRBV20-1,NA,TRBJ1-1,NA,TGCAGTGCTAAATACCGAGGGTCCATTGTCGCTGAAGCTTTCTTT,CSAKYRGSIVAEAFF
TRBV20-1,NA,TRBJ1-2,once,TGCAGTGCTAGAGAAGGGGTCGACTATCGCTACACCTTC,CSAREGVDYRYTF
TRBV20-1,TRBD1,TRBJ2-1,few,TGCAGTGCTAGATCGGACAGGGGATTATCCTACAATGAGCAGTTCTTC,CSARSDRGLSYNEQFF